Shown below are 27 T cell receptor beta chains from a single sample sequenced in a study of T cell responses to AZD1222 COVID-19 vaccine. Produced via immunoSEQ multiplex PCR; TCRdb's table is partial and in-frame only. The data hold some 120,000 clones, with approximately 88% observed a single time. Source: peripheral blood, taken on day 0 of AZD1222 vaccination. The receptors originated from an adult in good health.

V and J are TRBV28 and TRBJ1-2; D is unclear. The V gene lost 3 bases and the J gene lost 0 bases, with 17 bases spanning the gap. CDR3 length: 17 residues. Germline V gene lookup returns CDR1 MDHEN and CDR2 SYDVKM. The CDR3 DNA is TGTGCCAGCAGTTTGGATTTGGTAATGGTATCTAACTATGGCTACACCTTC. Amino acids: CASSLDLVMVSNYGYTF.

The CDR3 bases are TGTGCCAGCAGCCCAGGGCGAGGAGAGACCCAGTACTTC. Translation gives CASSPGRGETQYF. This rearrangement joins TRBV7-8 to TRBJ2-5, with D possibly TRBD1 on 5 matching bases. The CDR3 loop spans 13 amino acids. V lost 5 bases to trimming and J lost 4 bases, with 11 bases between them. Germline values: CDR1 SGHVS, CDR2 FQNEAQ.

This chain joins TRBV13 and TRBJ2-2; a weak D match, TRBD1 (5 bases). This CDR3 spans 18 amino acids. CDR1 PRHDT and CDR2 FYEKMQ come from the germline V gene (reference sequence). V was clipped by 3 bases and J by 3 bases, with 20 bases between them. The CDR3 reads CASSFGSVRAEDTGELFF. Here the CDR3 DNA reads TGTGCCAGCAGCTTTGGTTCAGTCAGGGCCGAGGACACCGGGGAGCTGTTTTTT.

V usage is TRBV27 and J usage is TRBJ1-6, with 8 bases aligning to TRBD1. Germline CDR1 and CDR2: MNHEY and SMNVEV (reference sequence). V gave up 5 bases and J gave up 8 bases; unmatched junction bases: 8. CDR3 length equals 15 residues. The CDR3: CASSIQGVRDSPLHF. DNA of the CDR3: TGTGCCAGCAGTATACAGGGGGTGAGGGATTCACCCCTCCACTTT.

The chain carries TRBV5-1 and TRBJ1-6; TRBD1 might be the D (5 bases). Germline V gene sequence: CDR1 SGHRS, CDR2 YFSETQ. The germline V and J ends were trimmed by 0 bases and 7 bases, with 8 bases remaining between them. This CDR3 contains 14 residues. DNA of the CDR3: TGCGCCAGCAGCTTGGGACAGTCAAATTCACCCCTCCACTTT. It yields the protein CASSLGQSNSPLHF. The whole variable domain, filled in from reference TRBV5-1 and TRBJ1-6, reads KAGVTQTPRYLIKTRGQQVTLSCSPISGHRSVSWYQQTPGQGLQFLFEYFSETQRNKGNFPGRFSGRQFSNSRSEMNVSTLELGDSALYLCASSLGQSNSPLHFGNGTRLTVT.

The chain employs TRBV6-2 or TRBV6-3 and TRBJ2-3; D is ambiguous. The CDR3 has 15 amino acids. Germline V gene sequence: CDR1 MNHEY, CDR2 SVGEGT. Trimming took off 2 bases at V and 2 bases at J, with 11 bases between the two ends. The CDR3 DNA is TGTGCCAGCAGTTACGGGGTCACCTACACAGATACGCAGTATTTT. Amino acids: CASSYGVTYTDTQYF.

The chain recombines TRBV14 with TRBJ2-7; 7 bases align to TRBD1. The CDR3 has 14 residues. The V gene end was trimmed by 0 bases and the J gene end by 11 bases; junction bases not matched to a gene: 10. Germline V lookup: CDR1 SGHDN, CDR2 FVKESK. The CDR3 spells CASSQDHQGVIEYF. CDR3 bases: TGTGCCAGCAGCCAAGATCATCAGGGGGTAATCGAGTACTTC.

The chain is built from TRBV3-1 (or the pseudogene TRBV3-2) and TRBJ1-5; no clear D gene. V was trimmed by 2 bases and J by 6 bases, leaving 5 bases between them. CDR1 is LGHDT and CDR2 is YNNKEL in the germline V gene (reference sequence). The CDR3 length is 12 residues. The CDR3 bases are TGTGCCAGCAGCCAAAGTAGTCAGCCCCAGCATTTT. It codes for CASSQSSQPQHF.

This chain joins TRBV7-6 and TRBJ2-7, with 7 bases aligning to TRBD1. The V segment lost 5 bases and the J segment 7 bases; nucleotides outside the gene matches: 8. This CDR3 region has 13 residues. The germline V gene encodes CDR1 SGHVS and CDR2 FNYEAQ. The DNA for the CDR3 is TGTGCCAGCAGCCCGCCAGGGGGTCGGGAGCAGTACTTC. Translated: CASSPPGGREQYF.

V usage is TRBV6-2 or TRBV6-3 and J usage is TRBJ2-1, with D perhaps assigned TRBD1 or TRBD2 (5 bases each). Trimming pared 2 bases from V and 0 bases from J, leaving 8 bases between. Looked up from germline, CDR1 is MNHEY and CDR2 is SVGEGT. This CDR3 is 15 amino acids long. CDR3 region: CASSYGGSSYNEQFF. Written as DNA, the CDR3 is TGTGCCAGCAGTTACGGGGGTAGCTCCTACAATGAGCAGTTCTTC.

This clone was detected a few times. The chain employs TRBV3-1 (or the pseudogene TRBV3-2) and TRBJ1-2; D not resolved. The V end was cut by 1 base, the J end by 4 bases, with 13 bases between. The V gene's germline CDR1 is LGHDT and CDR2 YNNKEL (reference sequence). This CDR3 spans 15 amino acids. CDR3 sequence: CASSQVHSGPYGYTF. The CDR3 DNA reads as TGTGCCAGCAGCCAAGTACACAGCGGCCCCTATGGCTACACCTTC.

This chain uses TRBV28 with TRBJ2-5; 9 bases map to TRBD2. This CDR3 region has 13 residues. Germline values: CDR1 MDHEN, CDR2 SYDVKM. In DNA, the CDR3 is TGTGCGACCCAGGGACTAGCTTTGGAGACCCAGTACTTC. Encoded protein: CATQGLALETQYF.

The chain employs TRBV3-1 (or the pseudogene TRBV3-2) and TRBJ1-6, with no clear D. Looked up from germline, CDR1 is LGHDT and CDR2 is YNNKEL (reference sequence). Trimming took 4 bases from V and 10 from J, leaving 17 bases between them. CDR3 size: 15 residues. The CDR3 DNA reads TGTGCCAGCAGCCCCCTCTCTGGGCTCGGCTCACCCCTCCACTTT. It encodes CASSPLSGLGSPLHF.

The J gene is TRBJ1-4, the V gene TRBV28; D gene uncertain. In germline, CDR1 is MDHEN, CDR2 SYDVKM. The CDR3 runs to 15 residues. Between the trimmed V and J ends, which lost 4 bases and 5 bases, there was a span of 14 bases. CDR3 DNA: TGTGCCAGCAGTTCCCTCCGGTCTCTCAATGAAAAACTGTTTTTT. It is translated as CASSSLRSLNEKLFF. The complete variable domain, with remaining parts taken from reference TRBV28 and TRBJ1-4, reads DVKVTQSSRYLVKRTGEKVFLECVQDMDHENMFWYRQDPGLGLRLIYFSYDVKMKEKGDIPEGYSVSREKKERFSLILESASTNQTSMYLCASSSLRSLNEKLFFGSGTQLSVL.

The CDR3 coding sequence is TGTGCCAGCAGCTCCCGCGGCCACTCCTACAATGAGCAGTTCTTC. Translation: CASSSRGHSYNEQFF. The V gene is TRBV7-9, the J gene TRBJ2-1; D is undetermined. CDR1 is SEHNR, CDR2 FQNEAQ, per germline (reference sequence). V was cut by 4 bases and J by 0 bases, with 10 bases left in between. The CDR3 has 15 residues.

This clone was seen more than once but under ten times. The chain carries TRBV7-3 and TRBJ2-1; 8 nucleotides line up with TRBD2. The junction had 4 bases not matched to a gene; V was cut back by 5 bases and J by 1 base. This CDR3 is 15 amino acids long. Germline V gene lookup returns CDR1 SGHTA and CDR2 FQGTGA. The CDR3 coding sequence is TGTGCCAGCAGCCGTATAGCGGGGTCCTACAATGAGCAGTTCTTC. The encoded protein is CASSRIAGSYNEQFF.

This clone appeared a single time. This chain connects TRBV10-2 to TRBJ2-5; 10 bases agree with TRBD2. The CDR3 covers 18 residues. In germline, CDR1 is WSHSY, CDR2 SAAADI. Trimming removed 5 bases from V and 0 bases from J; junction bases left unmatched: 12. The CDR3 spells CASSNRPSGGHYQETQYF. In DNA form, the CDR3 reads TGCGCCAGCAGTAATAGGCCTAGCGGGGGACATTACCAAGAGACCCAGTACTTC.

The gene calls are TRBV14 and TRBJ1-6, with D unresolved. V was trimmed by 4 bases and J by 8 bases, leaving 15 bases between them. This CDR3 has 15 residues. Germline CDR1 and CDR2: SGHDN and FVKESK. The CDR3 loop reads CASSRTGFEYSPLHF. For the CDR3, the DNA is TGTGCCAGCAGCCGGACCGGGTTCGAGTATTCACCCCTCCACTTT.

The rearrangement links TRBV7-8 to TRBJ2-3; possibly TRBD2 for D (6 bases). V gave up 0 bases and J gave up 0 bases, with 10 bases separating them. The CDR3 covers 16 residues. The germline V gene encodes CDR1 SGHVS and CDR2 FQNEAQ. This CDR3 reads CASSLAEGLSTDTQYF. The CDR3 DNA reads as TGTGCCAGCAGCTTAGCGGAGGGACTGAGCACAGATACGCAGTATTTT. The variable domain in full, completed from reference TRBV7-8 and TRBJ2-3, reads GAGVSQSPRYKVAKRGQDVALRCDPISGHVSLFWYQQALGQGPEFLTYFQNEAQLDKSGLPSDRFFAERPEGSVSTLKIQRTQQEDSAVYLCASSLAEGLSTDTQYFGPGTRLTVL.

This rearrangement joins TRBV4-2 to TRBJ1-2; weak D call: TRBD1 (5 bases). The germline gives CDR1 LGHNA, CDR2 YNFKEQ. V lost 3 bases to trimming and J lost 6 bases, with 14 bases between them. This CDR3 is 14 amino acids long. CDR3 bases: TGTGCCAGCAGCCACGGTTGGGGGGACGATGGCTACACCTTC. Its protein is CASSHGWGDDGYTF.

The chain carries TRBV10-2 and TRBJ2-1; no clear D. Trimming cost V 10 bases and J 4 bases, with 11 bases left between them. Germline V gene data show CDR1 as WSHSY and CDR2 as SAAADI. The CDR3 has 12 residues. This CDR3 is CATRYYYNEQFF. The CDR3, as DNA: TGCGCCACCCGTTACTATTACAATGAGCAGTTCTTC.

The chain combines TRBV5-1 with TRBJ2-3, with D possibly TRBD2 on 6 matching bases. The CDR3 length is 14 residues. Deletions cut 2 bases from V and 3 bases from J, with 10 bases between. Germline V gene lookup returns CDR1 SGHRS and CDR2 YFSETQ. The chain's CDR3 is CASSFNAGTDTQYF. The CDR3 bases are TGCGCCAGCAGCTTTAACGCGGGGACAGATACGCAGTATTTT. The full variable domain, with the rest looked up from reference TRBV5-1 and TRBJ2-3, is KAGVTQTPRYLIKTRGQQVTLSCSPISGHRSVSWYQQTPGQGLQFLFEYFSETQRNKGNFPGRFSGRQFSNSRSEMNVSTLELGDSALYLCASSFNAGTDTQYFGPGTRLTVL.

The chain is built from TRBV5-4 and TRBJ1-4; D is undetermined. The V and J ends lost 2 bases and 0 bases respectively, with 2 bases between them. Germline CDR1 is SGHNT and CDR2 is YYREEE (reference sequence). The CDR3 totals 13 residues. CDR3 region: CASSLSTNEKLFF. The CDR3 bases are TGTGCCAGCAGCTTATCAACTAATGAAAAACTGTTTTTT.

This clone was recorded a few times. The V call is TRBV11-2, the J call TRBJ1-3, with TRBD1 matching over 8 bases. This CDR3 is 15 amino acids long. CDR1 and CDR2 from the germline V gene are SGHAT and FQNNGV. V lost 4 bases, J lost 0 bases, and 2 bases stayed unmatched. DNA of the CDR3: TGTGCCAGCAGCTGGGACAGGATCTCTGGAAACACCATATATTTT. It translates to CASSWDRISGNTIYF.

The chain has TRBV5-1 and TRBJ2-1; tentative D call: TRBD2 (5 bases). Germline V lookup: CDR1 SGHRS, CDR2 YFSETQ. The CDR3 contains 14 residues. The ends were cut back, 4 bases at V and 8 bases at J, with 16 bases in the middle. This CDR3 is CASSLDSLKDEQFF. The CDR3 coding sequence is TGCGCCAGCAGCCTGGACTCCCTTAAGGATGAGCAGTTCTTC.

The rearrangement links TRBV7-9 to TRBJ1-2, with 9 bases lining up with TRBD1. Germline CDR1 reads SEHNR; CDR2 reads FQNEAQ (reference sequence). J was trimmed by 8 bases and V by 5 bases; bases with no gene match: 18. This CDR3 region has 17 residues. For the CDR3, the DNA is TGTGCCAGCAGCCAGGGACAGGGATGGCTAAGTATTGCGGGCTACACCTTC. It translates to CASSQGQGWLSIAGYTF.

J is TRBJ1-1 and V is TRBV3-1 (or the pseudogene TRBV3-2), with 9 bases identical to TRBD1. Germline CDR1 and CDR2: LGHDT and YNNKEL (reference sequence). This CDR3 comprises 14 residues. V gave up 3 bases and J gave up 3 bases; unmatched junction bases: 2. In DNA form, the CDR3 reads TGTGCCAGCAGCCAGGGGACAGGGTACACTGAAGCTTTCTTT. The encoded protein is CASSQGTGYTEAFF.